A single sample gave rise to the 16 T cell receptor beta chains below, sequenced in a study of T-cell reconstitution after alpha-beta-depleted transplantation in children. As it was prepared, the TCRbeta library received unique molecular identifiers. Each CDR3 protein gets one entry after TCRdb re-called the PCR reads with MiXCR. The data show around 440,000 distinct CDR3 sequences, 8% to 11% seen once. The specimen was PBMCs, collected before TCRalphabeta/CD19-depleted stem cell transplant. The receptors originated from a child under 10 years old with inherited bone marrow failure, due to receive a stem cell transplant.

This clonotype was counted at least ten times. The chain is built from TRBV29-1 and TRBJ2-2, with D perhaps being TRBD1 or TRBD2 (5 bases each). Trimming removed 6 bases at V and 7 bases at J, with 12 bases between. The CDR3 consists of 12 residues. Germline V gives CDR1 SQVTM, CDR2 ANQGSEA. The CDR3 loop is CSVGAEVGELFF. DNA for the CDR3: TGCAGCGTCGGGGCGGAGGTCGGGGAGCTGTTTTTT.

As for this clonotype: The junction differs from germline at one of its ends, possibly a read error. The J gene is TRBJ1-2, the V gene TRBV4-1, with D possibly matching TRBD1 (6 bases). Germline CDR1 and CDR2: MGHRA and YSYEKL. The CDR3 contains 16 residues. Here the CDR3 reads CSSSPPGAGASYGYTF. The DNA for the CDR3 is TGCTCCAGCAGCCCACCGGGGGCAGGGGCCTCCTATGGCTACACCTTC.

This clonotype has just a few counts. The chain recombines TRBV12-3 or TRBV12-4 with TRBJ2-7; 15 bases agree with TRBD2. This CDR3 is 18 amino acids long. V lost 6 bases and J lost 0; bases outside the gene matches: 9. CDR3 protein: CASSPRPGLAGGSYEQYF. CDR3 nucleotides: TGTGCCAGCAGCCCCCGGCCGGGACTAGCGGGAGGCTCCTACGAGCAGTACTTC.

This clonotype was counted between two and nine times. The chain combines TRBV6-1 with TRBJ1-2; a possible D gene is TRBD1 (6 bases). Germline V CDR1 and CDR2: MNHNS, SASEGT. This CDR3 comprises 14 residues. The V end lost 6 bases, the J end lost 5 bases, and 16 bases lay between the germline ends. The CDR3 DNA reads TGTGCCAGCAGCACCGGGACAACTCTTTATGGCTACACCTTC. It translates to CASSTGTTLYGYTF.

The table lists this clonotype with many counts. CDR3 region: CSARGAVRGANVLTF. The CDR3 DNA reads as TGCAGTGCTAGAGGGGCGGTCCGTGGGGCCAACGTCCTGACTTTC. The V and J genes are TRBV20-1 and TRBJ2-6; D uncertain. V was trimmed by 1 base and J by 3 bases, leaving 10 bases between them. The CDR3 sequence is 15 residues long. Germline CDR1 reads DFQATT; CDR2 reads SNEGSKA (reference sequence).

Many counts were recorded for this clonotype. V gene TRBV29-1 combines with J gene TRBJ2-3, with D unclear. The germline gives CDR1 SQVTM, CDR2 ANQGSEA. V shed 7 bases and J shed 0 bases, with 8 bases lying between them. The CDR3 sequence is 12 residues long. CDR3 amino acids: CSACSSTDTQYF. In nucleotides, the CDR3 is TGCAGCGCCTGCTCTAGCACAGATACGCAGTATTTT.

The genes are TRBV7-2 and TRBJ2-7; perhaps TRBD1 as D (6 bases). The ends were cut back, 5 bases at V and 2 bases at J, with 13 bases in the middle. This CDR3 is built from 14 residues. Germline lookup yields CDR1 SGHTA and CDR2 FQGNSA. CDR3 bases: TGTGCCAGCAGCACTCAGGGGATTCCCTACGAGCAGTACTTC. Protein product: CASSTQGIPYEQYF.

This clonotype was detected many times. In DNA, the CDR3 is TGCAGTGCTAGAGATGTCAGGGGGTCAGAGACCCAGTACTTC. Its protein product is CSARDVRGSETQYF. This chain joins TRBV20-1 and TRBJ2-5, with 7 bases aligning to TRBD1. This CDR3 has 14 amino acids. Trimming removed 0 bases from V and 4 bases from J; junction bases left unmatched: 5. The germline V gene has CDR1 DFQATT and CDR2 SNEGSKA (reference sequence).

This clonotype was counted many times. The rearrangement uses TRBV6-5 and TRBJ2-1; 9 nucleotides line up with TRBD2. The J segment lost 10 bases and the V segment lost 5 bases, leaving 15 bases of the junction unmatched. Germline V lookup: CDR1 MNHEY, CDR2 SVGAGI. The CDR3 loop spans 16 amino acids. The DNA of the CDR3 is TGTGCCAGCAGTCACAGGGCGGGAGGGCCCTCGTGGGAGCAGTTCTTC. Protein: CASSHRAGGPSWEQFF.

CDR3 coding DNA: TGTGCCAGCAGCCGGGACAGGGGGACCGATGAGCAGTTCTTC. It codes for CASSRDRGTDEQFF. This chain links TRBV6-4 with TRBJ2-1, with 11 bases that match TRBD1. With 6 bases clipped from V and 8 bases from J, the junction kept 6 bases outside the gene matches. Germline CDR1 reads MRHNA; CDR2 reads SNTAGT. This CDR3 is 14 amino acids long.

A few counts support this clonotype. This chain uses TRBV27 with TRBJ2-2, with 7 bases that match TRBD2. The CDR3 sequence is 15 residues long. CDR1 and CDR2 (germline): MNHEY, SMNVEV (reference sequence). V gave up 0 bases and J gave up 4 bases; unmatched junction bases: 2. In DNA form, the CDR3 reads TGTGCCAGCAGTTTATCGACGGGGGGCACCGGGGAGCTGTTTTTT. Its translation: CASSLSTGGTGELFF.

The chain couples TRBV5-1 to TRBJ2-5; 7 nucleotides align to TRBD2. Per the germline V gene, CDR1 is SGHRS and CDR2 is YFSETQ. The CDR3 covers 14 residues. V lost 2 bases and J lost 3; bases outside the gene matches: 4. The CDR3 protein is CASSFGLVEETQYF. CDR3 in DNA: TGCGCCAGCAGCTTCGGACTAGTGGAAGAGACCCAGTACTTC.

This clonotype was recorded many times. This chain uses TRBV7-9 with TRBJ2-1, with 7 bases identical to TRBD2. CDR3 length equals 15 residues. Losses at the gene ends were 5 bases for V and 8 bases for J; bases not matched to a gene: 12. Germline CDR1 reads SEHNR; CDR2 reads FQNEAQ (reference sequence). The CDR3 loop reads CASSKGTIVRDEQFF. The CDR3 bases are TGTGCCAGCAGCAAAGGGACTATCGTTAGGGATGAGCAGTTCTTC.

This clonotype appeared many times. V is TRBV7-9 and J is TRBJ1-1, with D hard to call. The CDR3 is 14 residues long. Trimming removed 2 bases from V and 4 bases from J, with 11 bases in between. Germline assignment: CDR1 SEHNR and CDR2 FQNEAQ (reference sequence). The CDR3 DNA follows: TGTGCCAGCAGCTTACAGGAGATGGTCACTGAAGCTTTCTTT. Amino acid sequence: CASSLQEMVTEAFF.

This clonotype was counted many times. The chain uses TRBV28 and TRBJ2-7, with 9 bases fitting TRBD1. The junction had 10 bases not matched to a gene; V was cut back by 11 bases and J by 2 bases. The CDR3 length is 14 residues. Germline V gene lookup returns CDR1 MDHEN and CDR2 SYDVKM. CDR3 region: CAVQRTGATYEQYF. The CDR3 DNA follows: TGTGCCGTCCAACGGACAGGGGCTACCTACGAGCAGTACTTC.

V gene TRBV29-1 combines with J gene TRBJ1-1; 10 nucleotides match TRBD1. This CDR3 contains 14 residues. The germline CDR1 and CDR2 sequences are SQVTM and ANQGSEA. Losses at the gene ends were 6 bases for V and 3 bases for J; bases not matched to a gene: 7. The CDR3 nucleotides read TGCAGCGTCACCGGACAGGGGGGGGACACTGAAGCTTTCTTT. Its protein is CSVTGQGGDTEAFF.